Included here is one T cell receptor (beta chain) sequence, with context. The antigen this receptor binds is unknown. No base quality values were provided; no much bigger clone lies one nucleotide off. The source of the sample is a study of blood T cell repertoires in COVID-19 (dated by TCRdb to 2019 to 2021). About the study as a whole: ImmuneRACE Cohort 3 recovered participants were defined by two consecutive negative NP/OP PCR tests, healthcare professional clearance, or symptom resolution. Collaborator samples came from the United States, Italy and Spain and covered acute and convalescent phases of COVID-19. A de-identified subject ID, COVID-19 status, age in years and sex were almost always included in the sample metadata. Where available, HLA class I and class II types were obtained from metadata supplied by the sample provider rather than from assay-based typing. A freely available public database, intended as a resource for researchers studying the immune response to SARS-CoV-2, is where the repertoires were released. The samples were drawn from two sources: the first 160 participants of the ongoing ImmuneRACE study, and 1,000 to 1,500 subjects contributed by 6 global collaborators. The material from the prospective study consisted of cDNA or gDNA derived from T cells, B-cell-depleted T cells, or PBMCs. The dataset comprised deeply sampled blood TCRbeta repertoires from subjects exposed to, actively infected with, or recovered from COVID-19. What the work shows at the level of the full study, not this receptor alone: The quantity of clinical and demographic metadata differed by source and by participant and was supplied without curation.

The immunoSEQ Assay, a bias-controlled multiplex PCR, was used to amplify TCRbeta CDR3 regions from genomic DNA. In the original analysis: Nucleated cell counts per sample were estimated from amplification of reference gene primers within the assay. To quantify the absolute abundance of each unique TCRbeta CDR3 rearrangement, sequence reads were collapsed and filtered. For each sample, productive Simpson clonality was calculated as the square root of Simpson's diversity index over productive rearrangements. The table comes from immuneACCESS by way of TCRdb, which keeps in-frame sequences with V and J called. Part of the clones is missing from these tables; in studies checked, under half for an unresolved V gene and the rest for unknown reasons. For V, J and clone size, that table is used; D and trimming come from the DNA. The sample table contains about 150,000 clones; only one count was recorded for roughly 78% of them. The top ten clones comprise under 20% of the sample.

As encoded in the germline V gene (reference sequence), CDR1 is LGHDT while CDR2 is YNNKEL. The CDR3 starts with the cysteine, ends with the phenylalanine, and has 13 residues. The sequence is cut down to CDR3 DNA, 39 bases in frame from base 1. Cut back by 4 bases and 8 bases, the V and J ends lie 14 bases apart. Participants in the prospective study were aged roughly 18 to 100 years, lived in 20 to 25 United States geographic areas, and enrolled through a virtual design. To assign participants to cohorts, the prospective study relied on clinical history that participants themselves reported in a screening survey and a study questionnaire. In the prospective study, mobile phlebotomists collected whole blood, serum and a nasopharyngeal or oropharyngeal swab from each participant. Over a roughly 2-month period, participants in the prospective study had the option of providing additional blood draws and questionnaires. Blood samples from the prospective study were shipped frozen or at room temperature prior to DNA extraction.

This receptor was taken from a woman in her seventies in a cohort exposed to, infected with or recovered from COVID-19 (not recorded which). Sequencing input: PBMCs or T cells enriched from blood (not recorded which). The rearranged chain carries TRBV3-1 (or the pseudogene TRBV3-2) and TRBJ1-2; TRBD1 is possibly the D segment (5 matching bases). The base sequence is TGTGCCAGCAGCCTAGGGACTCCCGGGGGCTACACCTTC. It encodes CASSLGTPGGYTF.